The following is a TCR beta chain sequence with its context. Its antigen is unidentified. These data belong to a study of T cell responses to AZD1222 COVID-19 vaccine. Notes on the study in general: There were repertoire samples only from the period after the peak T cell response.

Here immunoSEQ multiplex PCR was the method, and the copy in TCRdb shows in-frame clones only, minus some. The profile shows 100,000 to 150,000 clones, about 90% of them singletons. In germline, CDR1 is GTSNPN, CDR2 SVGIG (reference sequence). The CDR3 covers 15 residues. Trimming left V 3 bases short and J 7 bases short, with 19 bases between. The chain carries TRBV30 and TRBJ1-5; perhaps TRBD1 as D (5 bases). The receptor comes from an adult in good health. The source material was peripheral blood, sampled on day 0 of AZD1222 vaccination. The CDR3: CAWRGQGGIGQPQHF. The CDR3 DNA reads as TGTGCCTGGAGAGGCCAGGGAGGGATCGGCCAGCCCCAGCATTTT.